This T cell receptor (beta chain) was captured in a study of T-cell reconstitution after alpha-beta-depleted transplantation in children (dated by TCRdb to 2015 to 2016). Context from the whole study: Using TCR repertoire profiling, the study quantitatively followed how T-cell immune reconstitution unfolded in children after TCRalphabeta/CD19-depleted allogeneic hematopoietic cell transplantation.

Library preparation was by PCR. Sequencing was carried out with an Illumina HiSeq 2500. TCR libraries were prepared with molecular barcoding, using unique molecular identifiers to normalize TCRbeta repertoire quantification. The public reads were quality trimmed at Q25 with fastp and then assembled into clones with MiXCR by TCRdb, keeping productive beta chains. Rows with a matching CDR3 protein are joined into one entry that keeps the most common DNA and genes. This sample holds 300,000 to 400,000 distinct CDR3 sequences; roughly 13% were observed only once. The ten largest account for approximately 4.3% of the sample. This clonotype came up a few times. What this receptor recognizes is not known. There are no base qualities to consult, and no much larger clone falls within one base. The germline V gene specifies MDHEN as CDR1 and SYDVKM as CDR2. The CDR3 holds 20 amino acids from the cysteine to the phenylalanine. Only the CDR3 part of the read is kept: 60 bases, read in frame from the first base. Germline trimming amounts to 2 bases on V and 0 bases on J, with 9 as the count of junction bases outside the gene matches.

The TCR originated in a human donor who donated a stem cell graft to a child with Fanconi anemia. This sequence uses TRBV28 and TRBJ2-6, and 11 junction bases match TRBD1. Sequenced material: PBMCs, taken from the stem cell graft. CDR3 region: CASSLRTGTGGPSGANVLTF. The bases read TGTGCCAGCAGTTTACGTACCGGGACAGGGGGACCCTCTGGGGCCAACGTCCTGACTTTC.